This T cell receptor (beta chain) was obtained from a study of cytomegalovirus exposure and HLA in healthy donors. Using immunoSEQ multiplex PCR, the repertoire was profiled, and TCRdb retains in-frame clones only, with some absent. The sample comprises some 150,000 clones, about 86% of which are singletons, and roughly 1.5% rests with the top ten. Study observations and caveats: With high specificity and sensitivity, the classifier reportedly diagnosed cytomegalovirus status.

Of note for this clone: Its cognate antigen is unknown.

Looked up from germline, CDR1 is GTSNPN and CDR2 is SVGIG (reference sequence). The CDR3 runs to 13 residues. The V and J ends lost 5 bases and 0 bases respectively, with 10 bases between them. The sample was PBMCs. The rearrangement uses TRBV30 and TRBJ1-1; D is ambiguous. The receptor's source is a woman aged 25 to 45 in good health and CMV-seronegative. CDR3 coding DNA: TGTGCCTGGGCCCAAGGAGTGAACACTGAAGCTTTCTTT. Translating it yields CAWAQGVNTEAFF.